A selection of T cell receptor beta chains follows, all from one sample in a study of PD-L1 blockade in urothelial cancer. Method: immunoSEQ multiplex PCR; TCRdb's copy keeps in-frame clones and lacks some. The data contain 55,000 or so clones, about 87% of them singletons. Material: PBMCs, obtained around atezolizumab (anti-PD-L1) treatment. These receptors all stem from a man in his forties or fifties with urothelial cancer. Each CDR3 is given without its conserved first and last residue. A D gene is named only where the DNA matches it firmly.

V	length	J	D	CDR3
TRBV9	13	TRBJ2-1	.	ASSPLGSPHNEQF
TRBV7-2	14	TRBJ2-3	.	ASSSDTNPVTDTQY
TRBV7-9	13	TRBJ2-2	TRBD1	ASSQTGTLTGELF
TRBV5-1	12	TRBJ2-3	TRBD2	ASLAGPGTDTQY
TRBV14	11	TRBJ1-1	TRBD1	ASSLLNRGEAF
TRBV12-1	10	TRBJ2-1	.	ASRSYGAEQF
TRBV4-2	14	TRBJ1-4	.	ASSQAQDSYSGKLF
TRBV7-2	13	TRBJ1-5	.	ASSLAGGGNQPQH
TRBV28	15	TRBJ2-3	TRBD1	ASSLSGQGASTDTQY
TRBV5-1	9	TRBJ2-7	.	ASSGAYEQY
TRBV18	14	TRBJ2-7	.	ASSPSRGAGDYEQY
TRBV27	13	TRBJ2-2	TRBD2	ASSPFGGGTGELF
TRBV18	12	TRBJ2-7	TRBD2	ASSPGSGGYEQY
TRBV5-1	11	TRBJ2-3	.	ASSRDSGDTQY
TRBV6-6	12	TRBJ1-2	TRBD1	ASSTVGQGDGYT
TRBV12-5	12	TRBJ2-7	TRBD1	ASGPGGLSYEQY
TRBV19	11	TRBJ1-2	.	ASTPTGWDGYT